This T cell receptor beta chain was sequenced in a study of T cell responses to AZD1222 COVID-19 vaccine. From germline, CDR1 is SGHNT and CDR2 YENEEA. The V segment lost 0 bases and the J segment 6 bases; nucleotides outside the gene matches: 13. This CDR3 has 18 amino acids. The method was immunoSEQ multiplex PCR; TCRdb's version includes in-frame clones alone and lacks a portion of them. The sample comprises 150,000 or so clones, approximately 91% of which are singletons, and 3.8% rests with the top ten. This clone was recorded once. The sample was peripheral blood, taken 28 days after the second AZD1222 dose. The J gene is TRBJ2-3, the V gene TRBV11-3, with 9 bases aligning to TRBD2. This clonotype was obtained from an adult who received the AZD1222 COVID-19 vaccine. Here the CDR3 DNA reads TGTGCCAGCAGCTTAGAAGGCACACGGACTAGCGTTTCGGATACGCAGTATTTT. Translation gives CASSLEGTRTSVSDTQYF.